These T cell receptor beta chains were read from a single sample in a study of T cells in Graves' hyperthyroidism and ophthalmopathy. TCRdb ran MiXCR on the multiplex PCR reads and lists one entry per CDR3 protein. The sample has fewer than 350,000 distinct CDR3 sequences, about 19% seen once; the top ten hold 35% to 45%. The sample was blood. Source of these receptors: a middle-aged man with Graves' ophthalmopathy. Both conserved end residues are part of each CDR3. Each record gives: clone size, J gene, V gene, D gene, CDR3 DNA, CDR3 protein. The D gene is left open where the match is weak. A row's size may be missing; if present it is once, few, many or a size class.

few TRBJ2-3 TRBV14 . TGTGCCAGCAGCCCTTGGACCGATACGCAGTATTTT CASSPWTDTQYF
many TRBJ2-1 TRBV20-1 TRBD2 TGCAGTGCTAGAGATCCCGGTGATAGCGGGAGGTATGAGCAGTTCTTC CSARDPGDSGRYEQFF
many TRBJ1-4 TRBV30 . TGTGCCTGGAGTTTGGGAAATGAAAAACTGTTTTTT CAWSLGNEKLFF
. TRBJ2-2 TRBV7-2 . TGTGCCAGCAGCTTCTCACACACCGGGGAGCTGTTTTTT CASSFSHTGELFF
few TRBJ2-3 TRBV9 . TGTGCCAGCAGCTCCCACAGTCAGGATTTTGACACAGATACGCAGTATTTT CASSSHSQDFDTDTQYF
. TRBJ1-6 TRBV19 TRBD1 TGTGCCAGTAGGGACAGGGATAATTCACCCCTCCACTTT CASRDRDNSPLHF
few TRBJ2-5 TRBV2 . TGTGCCAGGACCGAGGGTAGGGGAGAGACCCAGTACTTC CARTEGRGETQYF
. TRBJ2-5 TRBV2 TRBD1 TGTGCCAGCAGCCCGGGACAGGGGGCTCAAGAGACCCAGTACTTC CASSPGQGAQETQYF
. TRBJ2-3 TRBV6-1 TRBD1 TGTGCCAGCAGTGATGCTCCGGGACAGGGCAGCACAGATACGCAGTATTTT CASSDAPGQGSTDTQYF
many TRBJ2-5 TRBV3-1 . TGTGCCAGCAGCCAAGGGTACAGGGCGACAGAGACCCAGTACTTC CASSQGYRATETQYF
. TRBJ2-7 TRBV4-1 . TGCGCCAGCAGCCTCTACAGCCTGGGAAGGGAGCAGTACTTC CASSLYSLGREQYF
. TRBJ2-2 TRBV10-2 . TGCGCCAGCAGTACCGTCGGGGTGAACACCGGGGAGCTGTTTTTT CASSTVGVNTGELFF
few TRBJ1-4 TRBV12-3/TRBV12-4 . TGTGCCAGCAGTGCCTCGGGGGCGGCTAATGAAAAACTGTTTTTT CASSASGAANEKLFF
many TRBJ2-5 TRBV20-1 TRBD2 TGCAGTGCTAGAGTCCTAGCGGGACATCTGCAAGAGACCCAGTACTTC CSARVLAGHLQETQYF